Sequencing of this T cell receptor (beta chain) was carried out in a study of OX40 agonist ivuxolimab in advanced cancers. About the research overall: Ivuxolimab, which patients received intravenously every 2 weeks, was dosed at 0.01 to 10 mg/kg. Study-wide results and limits: More expanded clones were seen, on average, in CD8+ T cells than in CD4+. In the 0.1-3.0 mg/kg groups, partial responders showed among the lowest expansion.

With respect to this clone: No antigen is known for it.

Assay: immunoSEQ multiplex PCR; the TCRdb copy retains only in-frame clones and omits some. This table has some 65,000 clones, about 90% appearing once. The germline CDR1 and CDR2 sequences are MNHEY and SMNVEV (reference sequence). Trimming removed 5 bases at V and 5 bases at J, with 25 bases between. The CDR3 contains 18 residues. The TCR sequence derives from an adult with an advanced solid tumor such as melanoma, head and neck, liver or kidney cancer. This chain links TRBV27 with TRBJ1-5, with D perhaps TRBD1 (6 bases). The source material was CD4+ or CD8+ T cells sorted from blood, sampled in a trial of the OX40 agonist ivuxolimab. The CDR3 is CASSPSASTGDSYQPQHF. CDR3 nucleotides: TGTGCCAGCAGTCCCTCCGCGTCGACAGGAGACTCCTATCAGCCCCAGCATTTT.